This T cell receptor beta chain was recorded in a study of blood T cell repertoires in COVID-19. The CDR3 length is 13 residues. V was shortened by 6 bases and J by 2 bases, with 8 bases between the two germline ends. Germline lookup yields CDR1 MNHEY and CDR2 SVGAGI. Per the study methods: For nucleated cells, counts were estimated from reference gene primer amplification. Produced via immunoSEQ multiplex PCR; TCRdb's table is partial and in-frame only. V, J and clone size reflect that table, while D and trimming were determined from the DNA. The sample yields about 230,000 clones, 70% to 85% seen once.

The sequence derives from a man aged 60-69 years who had recovered from COVID-19. V gene TRBV6-5 combines with J gene TRBJ1-3; D is ambiguous. What was sequenced was PBMCs or T cells enriched from blood (not recorded which). CDR3 in amino acids: CASSPWPGNTIYF. The CDR3 nucleotides read TGTGCCAGCAGCCCATGGCCTGGAAACACCATATATTTT.